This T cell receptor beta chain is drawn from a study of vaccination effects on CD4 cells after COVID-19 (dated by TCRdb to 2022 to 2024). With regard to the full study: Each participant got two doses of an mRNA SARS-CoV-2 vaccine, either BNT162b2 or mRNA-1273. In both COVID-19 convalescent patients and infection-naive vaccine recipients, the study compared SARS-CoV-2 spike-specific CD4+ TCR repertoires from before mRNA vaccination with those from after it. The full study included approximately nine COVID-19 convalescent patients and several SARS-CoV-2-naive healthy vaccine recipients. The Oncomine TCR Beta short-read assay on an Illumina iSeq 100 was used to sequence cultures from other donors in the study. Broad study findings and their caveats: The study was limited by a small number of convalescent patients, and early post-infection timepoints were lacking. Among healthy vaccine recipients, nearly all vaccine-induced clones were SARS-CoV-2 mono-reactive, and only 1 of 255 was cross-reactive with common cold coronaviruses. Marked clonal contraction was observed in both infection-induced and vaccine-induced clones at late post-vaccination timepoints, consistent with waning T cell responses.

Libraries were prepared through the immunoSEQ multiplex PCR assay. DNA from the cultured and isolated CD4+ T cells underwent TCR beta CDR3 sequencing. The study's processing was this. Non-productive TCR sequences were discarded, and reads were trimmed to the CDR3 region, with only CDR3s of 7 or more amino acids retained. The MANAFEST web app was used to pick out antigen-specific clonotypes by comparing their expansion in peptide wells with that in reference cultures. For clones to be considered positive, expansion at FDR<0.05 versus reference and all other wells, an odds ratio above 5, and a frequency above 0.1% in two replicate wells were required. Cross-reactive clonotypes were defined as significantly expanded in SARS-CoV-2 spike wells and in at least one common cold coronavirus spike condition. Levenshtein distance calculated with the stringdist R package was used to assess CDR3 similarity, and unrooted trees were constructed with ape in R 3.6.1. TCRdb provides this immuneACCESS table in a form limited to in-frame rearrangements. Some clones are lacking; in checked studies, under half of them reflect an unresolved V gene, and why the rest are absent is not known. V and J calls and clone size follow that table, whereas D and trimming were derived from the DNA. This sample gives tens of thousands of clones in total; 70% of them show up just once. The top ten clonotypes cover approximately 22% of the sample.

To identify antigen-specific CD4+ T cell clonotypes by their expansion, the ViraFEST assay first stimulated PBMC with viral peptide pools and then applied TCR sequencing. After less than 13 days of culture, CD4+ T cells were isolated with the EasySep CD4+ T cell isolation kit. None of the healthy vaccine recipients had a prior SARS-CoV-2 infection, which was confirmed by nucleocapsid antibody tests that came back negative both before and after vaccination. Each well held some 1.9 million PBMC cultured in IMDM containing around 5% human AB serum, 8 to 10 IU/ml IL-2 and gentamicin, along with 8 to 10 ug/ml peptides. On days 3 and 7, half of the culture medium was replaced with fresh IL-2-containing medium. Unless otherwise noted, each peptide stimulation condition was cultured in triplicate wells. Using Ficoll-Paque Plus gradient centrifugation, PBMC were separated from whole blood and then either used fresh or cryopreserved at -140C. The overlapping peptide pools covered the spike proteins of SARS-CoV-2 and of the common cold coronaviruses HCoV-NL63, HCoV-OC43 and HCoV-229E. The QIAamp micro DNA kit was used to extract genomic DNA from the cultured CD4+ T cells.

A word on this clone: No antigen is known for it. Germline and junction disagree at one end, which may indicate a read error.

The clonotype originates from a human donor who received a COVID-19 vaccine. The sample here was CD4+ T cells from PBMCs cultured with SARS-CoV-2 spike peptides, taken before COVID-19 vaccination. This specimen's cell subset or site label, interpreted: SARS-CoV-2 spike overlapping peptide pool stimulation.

The CDR3 corresponds to CASSLEIAEKLFF. The DNA sequence follows: TGTGCCAGCAGCCTAGAGATCGCTGAAAAACTGTTTTTT. In this chain, TRBV11-2 is recombined with TRBJ1-4, with no reliable assignment of the D segment. According to the germline V gene, CDR1 reads SGHAT and CDR2 reads FQNNGV. The CDR3 starts with the cysteine, ends with the phenylalanine, and has 13 residues. Only CDR3 DNA is held: 39 bases, read in frame from base 1.